This TCR beta chain comes out of a study of CD8+CD57+ T cells in acquired aplastic anemia. The overall study: Sorted CD4+ plus CD8+ cells gave DNA averaging 3.2 ug.

The germline V and J ends were trimmed by 8 bases and 3 bases, with 16 bases remaining between them. The CDR3 length is 15 residues. From germline, CDR1 is SGHVS and CDR2 FQNEAQ. Genomic DNA constituted the template upon which TCR beta VDJ and CDR3 profiling was performed. Using its own MiXCR run on the reads, TCRdb lists one record per CDR3 protein. The sample yields 200,000 or so distinct CDR3 sequences, 50% to 75% seen once. This clonotype was seen a few times. The chain carries TRBV7-8 and TRBJ2-2; tentatively, D is TRBD1 (5 bases). This receptor was obtained from a human donor with severe aplastic anemia or a healthy control (not recorded which). The sample was sorted CD4+, CD8+, or CD8+CD57+ T cells (not recorded which) from PBMCs. CDR3 in amino acids: CASDFSAGHTGELFF. The CDR3 DNA reads TGTGCCAGCGATTTCTCGGCAGGGCACACCGGGGAGCTGTTTTTT. Full variable domain (outside the CDR3, taken from reference TRBV7-8 and TRBJ2-2): GAGVSQSPRYKVAKRGQDVALRCDPISGHVSLFWYQQALGQGPEFLTYFQNEAQLDKSGLPSDRFFAERPEGSVSTLKIQRTQQEDSAVYLCASDFSAGHTGELFFGEGSRLTVL.